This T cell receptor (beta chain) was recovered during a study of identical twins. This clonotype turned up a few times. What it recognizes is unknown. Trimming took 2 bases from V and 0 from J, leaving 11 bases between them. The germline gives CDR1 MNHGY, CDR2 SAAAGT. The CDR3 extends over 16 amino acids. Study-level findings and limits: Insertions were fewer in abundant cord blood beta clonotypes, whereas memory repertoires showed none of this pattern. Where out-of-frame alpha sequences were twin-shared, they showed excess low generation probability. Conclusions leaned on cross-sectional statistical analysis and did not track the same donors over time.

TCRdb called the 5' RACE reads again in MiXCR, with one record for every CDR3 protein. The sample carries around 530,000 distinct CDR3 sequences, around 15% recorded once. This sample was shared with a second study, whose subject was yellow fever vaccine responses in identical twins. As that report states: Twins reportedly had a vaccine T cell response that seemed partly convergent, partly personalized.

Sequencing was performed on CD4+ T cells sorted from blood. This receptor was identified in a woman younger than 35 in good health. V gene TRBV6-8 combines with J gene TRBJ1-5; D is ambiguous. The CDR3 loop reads CASSYDRLYSNQPQHF. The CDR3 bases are TGTGCCAGCAGTTACGACCGCCTCTATAGCAATCAGCCCCAGCATTTT.